The entry below gives a single TCR beta chain sequence along with its context. No cognate antigen has been identified for it. One base away there is no much larger clone; base qualities are not given. The source of the sample is a study of cytomegalovirus exposure and HLA in healthy donors (dated by TCRdb to 2016 to 2017). The study in broad terms: An earlier analysis of roughly 610 of the donors reported under 300 Gb of sequence data and around 100 million unique TCR beta sequences obtained from about 179 million T cells. An early release that covered about 640 HLA-typed donors contained approximately 300 gigabases of sequencing data and tens of millions of unique TCR sequences. Of the roughly 400 genotyped donors, 65% to 90% fell in the genetic ancestry cluster associated with self-reported Caucasian donors. The study aimed to test whether signatures of past pathogen exposure could be identified by cataloging public T cell receptors. The T cell repertoires of under 700 subjects were profiled by immunosequencing and related to cytomegalovirus serostatus. Along with the roughly 710-subject first cohort, a separate validation cohort of more than 90 different subjects was used. The study combined high-throughput TCR immunosequencing, statistical association of individual TCRs with disease status, and machine learning to predict cytomegalovirus infection status. To study patterns of TCR occurrence, a later analysis re-analyzed previously published TCR beta repertoires from hundreds of donors and added high-resolution HLA genotyping. Rather than drawing on any new phenotypic data, the later analysis identified candidate immune exposures from TCR beta sequences and the way those sequences occurred across donors. An earlier analysis of around 640 of the donors used high-throughput TCR beta sequencing to judge whether each TCR beta V gene segment behaved as functional or pseudogenic. Donor age, sex, ethnicity and CMV serostatus were collected together with the repertoire data. A later genetic analysis took genome-wide SNP genotypes for about three fifths of the roughly 670 donors and used that subset as a discovery cohort. Every repertoire in the discovery cohort had been generated on one and the same sequencing platform. HLA typing included class I and class II loci at four-digit resolution. The number of donors typed differed by locus, with 629-630 for A, B, C, DRB1 and DQB1, around 560 for DQA1, over 600 for DPA1, and around 450 for DPB1. Several DR-DQ haplotypes were handled as single units for association and clustering because linkage in the cohort was strong. Among a few hundred genotyped donors of the cohort, an average of around 240,000 unique TCR beta nucleotide sequences were sequenced per donor, approximately 20% of them non-productive. What the study reported, not specific to this receptor: The study gave a list of about 170 TCR beta chains associated with cytomegalovirus. The authors suggested that the approach could potentially be generalized to other disease states and immunological phenotypes. Most CMV-associated TCR beta chains appeared to be HLA-restricted in a later analysis, and the HLA associations seemed to be driven largely by CMV exposure. Strong co-occurrence of HLA alleles, especially DR and DQ, made assigning TCR associations to individual alleles difficult. A later analysis associated 16,951 TCR beta sequences with specific HLA alleles at a false discovery rate of 0.05. The presence/absence analyses assumed that sequencing depth was roughly uniform across donors, and that assumption may not be true. The classifier was reported to diagnose cytomegalovirus status with high specificity and sensitivity in both the original cohort and the validation cohort. In an earlier analysis of about 600 of the donors, most TCR beta V segments appeared in productive rearrangements about 87% or about 30% of the time, broadly matching IMGT annotations. Because HLA typing was unavailable for some donors at each locus, only the typed subset was used in association tests. In a later analysis, HLA-associated TCR beta chains showed more clonal expansion and lower generation probabilities than non-associated chains that were equally common. Because the 87-base-pair reads could not distinguish some IMGT-functional V segments, including TRBV6-2 and TRBV6-3, those segments were excluded. In vitro tests confirmed that a few of the cytomegalovirus-associated TCR beta chains recognize cytomegalovirus antigens. Compared with the roughly 710-donor mean, donors in an Asian-associated ancestry cluster had fewer N-insertions in productive TCRs, according to a later genetic analysis. Several of the top co-occurrence clusters appeared to be linked to parvovirus B19, influenza, CMV and Epstein-Barr virus, according to a later analysis. Most TCR sequences were observed very rarely across donors, whereas some public TCRs were present in many individuals. An association between a missense DCLRE1C variant and V-gene and J-gene trimming of TCR beta chains was found in a later genetic analysis and replicated in an independent cohort. A further reported finding was that TCR beta sequences accurately predicted the HLA-A and HLA-B alleles for most subjects in the first cohort. In a later analysis, the rate of TCR association differed among HLA loci, with DRB1 alleles having the most associated TCRs and HLA-C alleles having the fewest. A group of highly shared sequence variants was considered likely to be a technical artifact of the sequencing pipeline. Seventeen rarely observed V segments, including chromosome 9 orphons, were excluded from the earlier analysis of 550 to 700 of the donors because counts were too low. This cohort had only TCR beta chains sequenced, and the lack of alpha or paired-chain data limited which features could be detected. Linkage disequilibrium might explain the correlated functional status among segregating V segments, but an unknown experimental factor could not be ruled out. CMV serostatus was the only immune exposure information available for the cohort.

The library came from the immunoSEQ multiplex PCR assay. The multiplex PCR relied on a mix of 60 forward primers for TCR Vbeta segments and 13 reverse primers for TCR Jbeta segments. The CDR3 region of rearranged TCR beta genes was amplified from genomic DNA with a multiplex PCR assay. The amplified TCR beta libraries were sequenced on the Illumina HiSeq System as 87-base-pair reads. From the authors' description of their analysis: In a later analysis, about 80 million unique TCR beta chains were counted across the roughly 670 repertoires, and approximately 11 million of these chains were shared by at least two donors. Raw reads were error-corrected and collapsed into unique sequences with a nearest-neighbor algorithm that merged closely related sequences to remove PCR and sequencing errors. CDR3 sequences were aligned to IMGT reference sequences to assign V, D and J gene segments. Each retained sequence needed at least a six-nucleotide match to both a V gene segment and a J gene segment. Rearrangements were called productive when the CDR3 lacked stop codons and stayed in frame with V and J; all others were non-productive. CDR3 was defined by IMGT convention, running from the second conserved V-encoded cysteine to the conserved J-encoded phenylalanine. In an earlier analysis of approximately 590 of the donors, sequences lacking an unambiguous match to a single V gene segment were excluded. In an earlier analysis of 587 of the donors, V segments were called functional above 56.7% productive rearrangements and were called segregating when the between-donor standard deviation exceeded 5%. To diagnose cytomegalovirus status from the catalog of TCR beta chain sequences, a statistical classification framework was built. V and J gene assignment, in a later analysis, came from comparing TCR nucleotide sequences with IMGT/GENE-DB human TR gene sequences. A later analysis assigned CDR3 sequences and most-parsimonious VDJ recombination scenarios with the TCRdist pipeline. In a later analysis, every TCR beta chain was defined by the combination of its CDR3 amino acid sequence and its V-gene family, and reads without a unique V-gene family were dropped. To address suspected cross-contamination and a sequencing artifact, a later analysis removed over 500 highly shared, low-generation-probability nucleotide sequences. For each public chain, a later analysis derived a clonal expansion index from normalized ranks of inferred template counts within each repertoire. Generation probabilities in a later analysis came from a VDJ recombination model fitted to out-of-frame rearrangements, and those results were checked against IGoR. Hypergeometric tests were used in a later analysis to score TCR-TCR, TCR-HLA and TCR-CMV co-occurrence, with a repertoire-size bias correction applied to the TCR pairs. False discovery rates were estimated in a later analysis by permuting HLA or CMV assignments 20 times. In a later analysis, co-occurring TCRs were grouped using DBSCAN, and TCRdist sequence similarity was added for clustering within HLA-allele-positive subsets. For co-occurrence clustering, repertoires with fewer than 30,000 or more than 120,000 public chains were excluded, along with a handful of repertoires with anomalous nucleotide sharing. TCRdb carries this immuneACCESS record with in-frame sequences only. Its versions omit some clonotypes, under half of them owing to an unresolved V gene in the studies checked, with the rest unexplained. The DNA gave D and trimming, while V, J and clone size come from that table. Recorded for this sample are approximately 150,000 clones; about 80% of them occurred a single time. The ten largest clonotypes hold 1.3% of the sample.

V is pared back by 0 bases and J by 3 bases, with 15 bases lying between the germline termini. From the germline V gene (reference sequence), CDR1 is GTSNPN and CDR2 is SVGIG. From the cysteine through the phenylalanine, the CDR3 covers 17 amino acids. The kept DNA is CDR3 alone, 51 bases in frame from the first base. The cohort was made up of 500 to 800 healthy bone marrow donors. All cohort members were sampled while nominally healthy, although unrecorded immune exposures were likely present. The donor tested CMV seronegative, placing the donor among the roughly 350 seronegative members of the cohort. A peripheral blood sample was collected from each donor, and TCR beta sequencing was performed on peripheral blood mononuclear cells. Genomic DNA extraction from the blood cell samples was performed with the Qiagen DNeasy Blood Extraction Kit.

The material sequenced was PBMCs. The TCR was taken from a man younger than 45 in good health and CMV-seronegative. The rearranged chain carries TRBV30 and TRBJ1-6; TRBD1 is perhaps the D gene, given 6 matching bases. The CDR3 protein: CAWSVRVGQSYNSPLHF. The DNA sequence reads TGTGCCTGGAGTGTAAGGGTAGGACAGAGCTATAATTCACCCCTCCACTTT.